This T cell receptor beta chain was identified in a study of patients and donors after allogeneic stem cell transplantation. Trimming took 3 bases from V and 2 from J, leaving 6 bases between them. The CDR3 runs 13 residues. From germline, CDR1 is KGHDR and CDR2 SFDVKD. TCRdb itself ran the RT-PCR reads through MiXCR, one entry per CDR3 protein. This table holds roughly 140,000 distinct CDR3 sequences, roughly two fifths found once. The J gene is TRBJ1-1, the V gene TRBV24-1, with no clear D. Input material: blood, either unsorted or a sorted T cell fraction (not recorded which). The clonotype comes from a human donor who was either an allogeneic HSCT recipient or a stem cell or donor lymphocyte infusion donor (not recorded which). It is not recorded whose cells these are; they may come from a transplant donor. The CDR3 spells CATSDGINTEAFF. As DNA, the CDR3 is TGTGCCACCAGTGATGGGATAAACACTGAAGCTTTCTTT.